This is a list of T cell receptor beta chains from one sample in a study of shared clonotypes between healthy human individuals. The repertoire was sequenced with immunoSEQ multiplex PCR; TCRdb's copy has only in-frame clones and lacks some. The table shows fewer than 2.5 million clones, with roughly 93% occurring only once. Input material: naive CD4+ T cells from PBMCs. Receptors originate from a man younger than 35 in good health. Some clones in this sample may be carry-over from other donors' samples. CDR3s include the opening cysteine and the closing phenylalanine or tryptophan. The D gene is left open where the match is weak. The size entry is marked missing in some rows and otherwise reads once, few, many or a size class.

j_call,clone_size,v_call,d_call,cdr3_nt,cdr3_aa
TRBJ2-3,-,TRBV4-3,-,TGCGCCAGCAGCCTGGGGCGCCCGGGCACAGATACGCAGTATTTT,CASSLGRPGTDTQYF
TRBJ2-7,-,TRBV2,TRBD2,TGTGCCTCGAATCCTAGGGGGACTAGCGGGAGATATCTTCAAGGCGAGCAGTACTTC,CASNPRGTSGRYLQGEQYF
TRBJ2-2,-,TRBV5-1,TRBD1,TGCGCCAGCAGCCGGGGACAGGGGGCTAACGGGGAGCTGTTTTTT,CASSRGQGANGELFF
TRBJ2-4,-,TRBV4-3,-,TGCGCCAGCAGCCAATATGGATATTTAAGGCACCTAGCCAAAAACATTCAGTACTTC,CASSQYGYLRHLAKNIQYF
TRBJ2-3,-,TRBV2,-,TGTGCCAGCAAGCCGAGGGATACGCAGTATTTT,CASKPRDTQYF
TRBJ2-7,-,TRBV5-1,-,TGCGCCAGCAGCTTGGGGACTTCGGGGTCCGAGCAGTACTTC,CASSLGTSGSEQYF
TRBJ2-2,-,TRBV7-8,-,TGTGCCAGCAGTCTGAACACCGGGGAGCTGTTTTTT,CASSLNTGELFF
TRBJ2-1,-,TRBV6-5,TRBD2,TGTGCCAGCAGTTACCCCCAGGCGGGGAGGGGTGAGCAGTTCTTC,CASSYPQAGRGEQFF
TRBJ1-2,-,TRBV28,-,TGTGCCAGCAGTCGAGCGGATGGCTACACCTTC,CASSRADGYTF
TRBJ2-7,-,TRBV28,-,TGTGCCAGCAGTTTATCCGATAACGAGCAGTACTTC,CASSLSDNEQYF
TRBJ2-2,-,TRBV11-2,TRBD2,TGTGCCAGCAGCTTACAAGCTAGCGGGAACACCGGGGAGCTGTTTTTT,CASSLQASGNTGELFF
TRBJ2-3,-,TRBV30,TRBD2,TGTGCCTGGAGGGCAAGATTGGGACTAGACTATATTCCAAATACGCAGTATTTT,CAWRARLGLDYIPNTQYF
TRBJ2-3,once,TRBV7-9,TRBD2,TGTGCCAGCAGCTTAGTCGTAGCGGGAGGGGCAGATACGCAGTATTTT,CASSLVVAGGADTQYF
TRBJ2-1,-,TRBV7-2,-,TGTGCCAGCAGCTTGAGTGTGGCCTATGAGCAGTTCTTC,CASSLSVAYEQFF
TRBJ2-2,-,TRBV10-2,TRBD2,TGCGCCAGCAGTTTGAAGGTGGGAGGGCTAGCGGGAGGTACTACGAACACCGGGGAGCTGTTTTTT,CASSLKVGGLAGGTTNTGELFF
TRBJ1-1,-,TRBV7-9,TRBD1,TGTGCCAGCAGCTCCAAAAGGGACAGCAACACTGAAGCTTTCTTT,CASSSKRDSNTEAFF
TRBJ1-3,-,TRBV13,-,TGTGCCAGCAGCTTCTCTCGCTCTGGAAACACCATATATTTT,CASSFSRSGNTIYF
TRBJ2-5,once,TRBV28,TRBD1,TGTGCCAGCAGTCTCTACACCGGGACAGGGGGCCTGTACTTC,CASSLYTGTGGLYF
TRBJ2-7,-,TRBV2,-,TGTGCCAGCAGTGAAGACAGGGAAGGCGAGCAGTACTTC,CASSEDREGEQYF
TRBJ2-4,-,TRBV4-1,TRBD2,TGCGCCAGCAGCCAATTAGCGGGGGCCAAAAACATTCAGTACTTC,CASSQLAGAKNIQYF
TRBJ2-5,-,TRBV11-2,TRBD1,TGTGCCAGCAGCTTAGCAGGGGGCCTACAAGAGACCCAGTACTTC,CASSLAGGLQETQYF
TRBJ2-5,-,TRBV6-1,-,TGTGCCACCCAAACGGGGCAGGGTGAGACCCAGTACTTC,CATQTGQGETQYF
TRBJ2-1,-,TRBV5-4,TRBD2,TGTGCCAGCCAACAAGAACCGGGACTAGTGAACAATGAGCAGTTCTTC,CASQQEPGLVNNEQFF
TRBJ1-1,-,TRBV13,-,TGTGCCAGCAGCCGGGTTCAGAGGGAGACTGAAGCTTTCTTT,CASSRVQRETEAFF
TRBJ2-7,-,TRBV6-1,-,TGTGCCAGCAGTGAATTTAGCGTACAAACCTACGAGCAGTACTTC,CASSEFSVQTYEQYF